The next 8 T cell receptor beta chains were all read from a single sample in a study of CD4+ T cells in melanoma (dated by TCRdb to the early 2020s). The library relied on the immunoSEQ multiplex PCR assay. The immuneACCESS repertoire file appears here via TCRdb, limited to in-frame rearrangements. These files lack a portion of the clones; in checked studies, under half of the deficit traces to unresolved V genes, and the cause of the others is not known. The sample yields about 5,700 clones; less than 70% were counted once. The ten largest clones represent roughly 24% of the sample. The sample was cells from a culture (not recorded whether cultured in vitro). The receptor source for this set is a human donor with melanoma.

The genes are TRBV19 and TRBJ2-7; 10 bases agree with TRBD1. The CDR3 spans 15 residues. The V gene's germline CDR1 is LNHDA and CDR2 SQIVND (reference sequence). V trimming: 3 bases; J trimming: 5 bases; junction bases outside the gene matches: 7. CDR3 loop: CASSIWGQGRNEQYF. CDR3 nucleotides: TGTGCCAGTAGTATTTGGGGACAGGGGCGGAACGAGCAGTACTTC.

V usage is TRBV11-2 and J usage is TRBJ2-7, with 7 bases aligning to TRBD1. The V segment lost 2 bases and the J segment 0 bases; nucleotides outside the gene matches: 1. Germline V CDR1 and CDR2: SGHAT, FQNNGV. The CDR3 has 14 amino acids. CDR3 bases: TGTGCCAGCAGCTTACGGGACAGCTCCTACGAGCAGTACTTC. Translation gives CASSLRDSSYEQYF.

This chain joins TRBV7-3 and TRBJ2-2, with a tentative D call TRBD2 (6 bases). In germline, CDR1 is SGHTA, CDR2 FQGTGA. The V and J ends lost 4 bases and 2 bases respectively, with 8 bases between them. The CDR3 contains 14 residues. CDR3: CASSSDYNTGELFF. The CDR3 nucleotides are TGTGCCAGCAGCTCGGACTATAACACCGGGGAGCTGTTTTTT.

The chain has TRBV14 and TRBJ2-2, with D possibly matching TRBD2 (5 bases). The germline gives CDR1 SGHDN, CDR2 FVKESK. V was trimmed by 5 bases and J by 3 bases, leaving 7 bases between them. CDR3 length: 13 amino acids. The CDR3 region is CASSTSYTGELFF. CDR3 DNA: TGTGCCAGCAGCACTAGTTACACCGGGGAGCTGTTTTTT.

This sequence joins TRBV9 and TRBJ2-1; D is possibly TRBD2 (5 bases). V lost 3 bases, J lost 8 bases, and 15 bases lay in between. The CDR3 loop spans 14 amino acids. The germline gives CDR1 SGDLS, CDR2 YYNGEE. The CDR3: CASSDRTSWDEQFF. In nucleotides, the CDR3 is TGTGCCAGCAGCGATCGGACTTCCTGGGATGAGCAGTTCTTC.

The CDR3 DNA follows: TGCAGCGTTTTAACGGGTGAAGCTTTCTTT. Translated: CSVLTGEAFF. This chain connects TRBV29-1 to TRBJ1-1; no reliable D call. V lost 5 bases to trimming and J lost 7 bases, with 8 bases between them. The CDR3 spans 10 residues. Germline lookup yields CDR1 SQVTM and CDR2 ANQGSEA.

CDR3 amino acids: CASSQLSQGGETQYF. The CDR3 DNA reads TGTGCCAGCAGCCAATTGAGTCAGGGCGGAGAGACCCAGTACTTC. This chain joins TRBV3-1 (or the pseudogene TRBV3-2) and TRBJ2-5; D possibly corresponds to TRBD1 (5 bases). The CDR3 spans 15 residues. With 2 bases removed from V and 4 bases from J, the gap between germline ends came to 14 bases. From germline, CDR1 is LGHDT and CDR2 YNNKEL (reference sequence).

J is TRBJ2-3 and V is TRBV11-2; D is uncertain. This CDR3 is 13 amino acids long. Trimming cost V 3 bases and J 8 bases, with 12 bases left between them. Germline V lookup: CDR1 SGHAT, CDR2 FQNNGV. CDR3 DNA sequence: TGTGCCAGCAGCTTGGCCGGGCCGGGTACGCAGTATTTT. Residues: CASSLAGPGTQYF.